The following is a T cell receptor (beta chain) sequence with its context. This entry belongs to a study of blood T cell repertoires in COVID-19. Overall study: Researchers got acute and convalescent COVID-19 samples from the United States, Italy and Spain. T cells, B-cell-depleted T cells, or PBMCs provided the cDNA or gDNA that served as material.

Germline V gene sequence: CDR1 MDHEN, CDR2 SYDVKM. CDR3 length: 11 amino acids. Trimming took 5 bases from V and 4 from J, leaving 5 bases between them. Original processing notes: Amplification of reference gene primers was used by the study to estimate nucleated cell counts. The assay was immunoSEQ multiplex PCR, and TCRdb's table has in-frame clones only and misses some. V and J calls and clone size are given by that table; D and trimming were obtained from the DNA. The sample lists tens of thousands of clones, over 75% occurring once. The sequence derives from a woman aged 80 or older with acute or convalescent COVID-19. The sample was peripheral blood. The chain employs TRBV28 and TRBJ2-5; D not certain. The CDR3 DNA is TGTGCCAGCAGTCCTCTAGAGACCCAGTACTTC. As protein: CASSPLETQYF.